A selection of T cell receptor beta chains follows, all from one sample in a study of cytomegalovirus exposure and HLA in healthy donors. Assay: immunoSEQ multiplex PCR; the TCRdb copy retains only in-frame clones and omits some. Among roughly 100,000 clones listed, around 82% were seen once. The sample consisted of PBMCs. These receptors were obtained from a woman younger than 30 in good health and CMV-seropositive. Each CDR3 is given with its conserved first and last residue. The D gene is left open where the match is weak. Clone size appears in some rows only: once, few, many, or a class for an expanded clone.

>TRBD1|TRBJ1-5|TRBV7-2|NA
TGTGCCAGCAGCGCCGGGACAGTTAGCAATCAGCCCCAGCATTTT
CASSAGTVSNQPQHF
>NA|TRBJ2-3|TRBV9|NA
TGTGCCAGCAGCTCTAGGACTGATAATACGCAGTATTTT
CASSSRTDNTQYF
>TRBD1|TRBJ2-3|TRBV7-2|few
TGTGCCAGCAGCGGTCAAGGGGGCTGGGGAGATACGCAGTATTTT
CASSGQGGWGDTQYF
>NA|TRBJ1-2|TRBV7-2|NA
TGTGCCAGCAGCTTAGGGCAAGACTATGGCTACACCTTC
CASSLGQDYGYTF
>NA|TRBJ2-1|TRBV21-1|NA
TGTGCCAGCAGTAAGTCCGGGACTAGTAACAATGAGCAGTTCTTC
CASSKSGTSNNEQFF
>NA|TRBJ1-1|TRBV7-9|NA
TGTGCCAGCAGCCCCGAGGTTAGGACTGAAGCTTTCTTT
CASSPEVRTEAFF
>NA|TRBJ1-2|TRBV15|few
TGTGCCACCAGCAAAAGCTTGTCTGGCTACACCTTC
CATSKSLSGYTF
>NA|TRBJ1-1|TRBV5-1|NA
TGCGCCAGCAGCTTGGAGGGAGAGAACACTGAAGCTTTCTTT
CASSLEGENTEAFF
>NA|TRBJ2-5|TRBV27|few
TGTGCCAGCAGTTTAAGGCGGGCGAAACAAGAGACCCAGTACTTC
CASSLRRAKQETQYF
>TRBD2|TRBJ2-7|TRBV28|NA
TGTGCCAGCAGTTCCCCCGCTAGCGGGAGGGACGAGCAGTACTTC
CASSSPASGRDEQYF
>NA|TRBJ2-4|TRBV14|NA
TGTGCCAGCAGCCAGTTACTAGAAAACATTCAGTACTTC
CASSQLLENIQYF
>NA|TRBJ1-2|TRBV28|NA
TGTGCCAGCAGTTTATTGACTAGGGATAACTATGGCTACACCTTC
CASSLLTRDNYGYTF
>TRBD1|TRBJ1-1|TRBV30|NA
TGTGCCTGGACGCTCCCCTGGACAGGGTATGCTTTCTTT
CAWTLPWTGYAFF
>TRBD1|TRBJ1-2|TRBV11-2|NA
TGTGCCAGCAGCCTGGGACAGCCGACAAAAAACTATGGCTACACCTTC
CASSLGQPTKNYGYTF
>NA|TRBJ2-1|TRBV28|NA
TGTGCCAGCAGCCCCCTTATCGGGCGGGGATACAATGAGCAGTTCTTC
CASSPLIGRGYNEQFF
>NA|TRBJ2-2|TRBV6-4|once
TGTGCCAGCAGCCGTACACCACAGGATAGCGGGGAGCTGTTTTTT
CASSRTPQDSGELFF
>NA|TRBJ1-3|TRBV7-9|NA
TGTGCCAGCAGCCCCGTTATGGGGGCCCGCTCTGGAAACACCATATATTTT
CASSPVMGARSGNTIYF
>TRBD2|TRBJ2-1|TRBV30|NA
TGTGCCTGGAGTCTCGGGACTAGCGGGAGTCGCAATGAGCAGTTCTTC
CAWSLGTSGSRNEQFF
>NA|TRBJ1-2|TRBV14|NA
TGTGCCAGCAGCCACGGGGGGGGCTATGGCTACACCTTC
CASSHGGGYGYTF
>NA|TRBJ2-1|TRBV15|NA
TGTGCCACCAGCAGATCAATCCACGGGAGCTCCTACAATGAGCAGTTCTTC
CATSRSIHGSSYNEQFF
>NA|TRBJ1-2|TRBV20-1|NA
TGCAGTGTTTGGCAGGGGAGTGGCTACACCTTC
CSVWQGSGYTF
>NA|TRBJ1-2|TRBV4-2|NA
TGTGCCAGCAGCCCCCGAGGGGGGGAGGTAGTCTATGGCTACACCTTC
CASSPRGGEVVYGYTF
>TRBD1|TRBJ1-6|TRBV19|NA
TGTGCCAGTAGTATGGGACAGGGCCTGACGAGGTCACCCCTCCACTTT
CASSMGQGLTRSPLHF
>TRBD1|TRBJ1-4|TRBV5-4|NA
TGTGCCAGCAGCACGGACAGGGGGCGCGAAAAACTGTTTTTT
CASSTDRGREKLFF
>TRBD2|TRBJ2-1|TRBV27|NA
TGTGCCAGCAGTTTAATGTCAGGAGCCCTAGCGGGTTCAGGAAATGAGCAGTTCTTC
CASSLMSGALAGSGNEQFF
>NA|TRBJ1-2|TRBV11-1|NA
TGTGCCAGCAGAGCGTCTTTGGACTATGGCTACACCTTC
CASRASLDYGYTF
>TRBD2|TRBJ2-5|TRBV5-4|NA
TGTGCCAGCAGCTTGGGGGCCCTAGCGGGGCCTCAAGAGACCCAGTACTTC
CASSLGALAGPQETQYF
>NA|TRBJ1-1|TRBV5-5|few
TGTGCCAGCAGCTTGGCCAGGTCGAACACTGAAGCTTTCTTT
CASSLARSNTEAFF
>TRBD1|TRBJ2-7|TRBV9|NA
TGTGCCAGCAGCTCCGGACAGGGAGCTTACGAGCAGTACTTC
CASSSGQGAYEQYF
>TRBD2|TRBJ2-3|TRBV2|once
TGTGCCAGCAGGGCGGGGGTAGGTGCAGATACGCAGTATTTT
CASRAGVGADTQYF
>TRBD2|TRBJ2-1|TRBV5-1|NA
TGCGCCAGCAGACCCAGGACTAGCGGGGTCCACGGTCCCTACAATGAGCAGTTCTTC
CASRPRTSGVHGPYNEQFF
>TRBD1|TRBJ1-1|TRBV18|once
TGTGCCAGCTCACCCGGGGGCGGGACAGGGGAGACTGAAGCTTTCTTT
CASSPGGGTGETEAFF
>NA|TRBJ1-5|TRBV25-1|NA
TGTGCCAGCAGTGATTCCGTCGGTCAGCCCCAGCATTTT
CASSDSVGQPQHF
>TRBD2|TRBJ2-7|TRBV7-2|NA
TGTGCCAGCAGCTGGAAGCGGGAGAGCTCCTACGAGCAGTACTTC
CASSWKRESSYEQYF
>NA|TRBJ2-1|TRBV7-3|NA
TGTGCCAGCAGCTTCCCCGGGAGCAAGGAGCAGTTCTTC
CASSFPGSKEQFF
>TRBD2|TRBJ2-3|TRBV6-6|NA
TGTGCCGGGACTAGCGGGAGATTAAGCACAGATACGCAGTATTTT
CAGTSGRLSTDTQYF
>NA|TRBJ1-1|TRBV27|NA
TGTGCCAGCTGGGAGCGGGGGCGCTGGACTGAAGCTTTCTTT
CASWERGRWTEAFF
>NA|TRBJ2-6|TRBV6-4|NA
TGTGCCAGCAGTGCAACAGGACCATCTGGGGCCAACGTCCTGACTTTC
CASSATGPSGANVLTF
>NA|TRBJ2-1|TRBV2|NA
TGTGCCAGCAATGGTTTCGGGGACACCTACAATGAGCAGTTCTTC
CASNGFGDTYNEQFF
>NA|TRBJ2-5|TRBV5-4|few
TGTGCCAGCAGTCATCCCCGGTCGATGGGGGGGACCCAGTACTTC
CASSHPRSMGGTQYF
>TRBD1|TRBJ1-3|TRBV7-9|NA
TGTGCCAGCAGCTCAACAGGGGGTTCGGACACCATATATTTT
CASSSTGGSDTIYF
>NA|TRBJ1-1|TRBV5-5|NA
TGTGCCAGCAGCTTGCAACCGGTCGCTGCGGTTGCCCAATTAGAGGCTTTCTTT
CASSLQPVAAVAQLEAFF
>TRBD1|TRBJ1-3|TRBV30|NA
TGTGCCTGGAGCCCGGGGACAGGGCGTTTTGGAAACACCATATATTTT
CAWSPGTGRFGNTIYF
>TRBD1|TRBJ1-5|TRBV30|once
TGTGCCTGGAGCGGGGACAGGGGGAGCAATCAGCCCCAGCATTTT
CAWSGDRGSNQPQHF
>TRBD1|TRBJ2-1|TRBV25-1|NA
TGTGCCAGTGAAACAGGGGGCAATGAGCAGTTCTTC
CASETGGNEQFF
>NA|TRBJ2-1|TRBV11-2|few
TGTGCCAGCAGCTTAGTTCGGGGGTCCAACCATGAGCAGTTCTTC
CASSLVRGSNHEQFF
>NA|TRBJ1-5|TRBV28|NA
TGTGCCAGCAGTTGGGGGCTTCAGCCCCAGCATTTT
CASSWGLQPQHF